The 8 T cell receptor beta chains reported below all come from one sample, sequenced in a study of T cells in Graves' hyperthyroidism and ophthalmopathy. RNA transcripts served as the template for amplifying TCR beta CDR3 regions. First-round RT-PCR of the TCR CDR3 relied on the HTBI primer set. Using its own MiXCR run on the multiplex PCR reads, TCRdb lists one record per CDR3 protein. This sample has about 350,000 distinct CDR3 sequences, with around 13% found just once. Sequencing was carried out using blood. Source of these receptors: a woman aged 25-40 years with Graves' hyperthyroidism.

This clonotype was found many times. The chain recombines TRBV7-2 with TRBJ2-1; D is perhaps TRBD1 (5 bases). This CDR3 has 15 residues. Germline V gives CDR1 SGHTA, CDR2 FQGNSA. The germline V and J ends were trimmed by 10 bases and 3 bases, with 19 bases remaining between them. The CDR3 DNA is TGTGCCACTTTCCTCACAGGCAAAATCTACAATGAGCAGTTCTTC. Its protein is CATFLTGKIYNEQFF. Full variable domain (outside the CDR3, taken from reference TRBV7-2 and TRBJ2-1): GAGVSQSPSNKVTEKGKDVELRCDPISGHTALYWYRQSLGQGLEFLIYFQGNSAPDKSGLPSDRFSAERTGGSVSTLTIQRTQQEDSAVYLCATFLTGKIYNEQFFGPGTRLTVL.

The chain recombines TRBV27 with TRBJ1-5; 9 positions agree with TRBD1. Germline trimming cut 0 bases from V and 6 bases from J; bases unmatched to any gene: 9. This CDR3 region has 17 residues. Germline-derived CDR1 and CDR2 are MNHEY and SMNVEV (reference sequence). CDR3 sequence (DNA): TGTGCCAGCAGTTTATCGTTCAGGACAGGGGATATTCAGCCCCAGCATTTT. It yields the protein CASSLSFRTGDIQPQHF.

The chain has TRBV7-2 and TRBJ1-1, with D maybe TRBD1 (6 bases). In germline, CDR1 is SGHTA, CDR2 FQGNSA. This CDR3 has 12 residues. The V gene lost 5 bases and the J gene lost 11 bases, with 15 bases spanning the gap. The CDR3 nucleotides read TGTGCCAGCAGCACGAGTTCGGGGGGCGCTTTCTTT. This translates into CASSTSSGGAFF.

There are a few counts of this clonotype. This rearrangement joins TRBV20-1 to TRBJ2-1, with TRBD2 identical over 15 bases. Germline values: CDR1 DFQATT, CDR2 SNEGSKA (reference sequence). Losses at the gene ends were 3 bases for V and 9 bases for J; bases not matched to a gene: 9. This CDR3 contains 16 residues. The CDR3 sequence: CSASPLGLAGGSEQFF. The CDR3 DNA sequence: TGCAGTGCTAGCCCGTTAGGACTAGCGGGAGGGAGTGAGCAGTTCTTC.

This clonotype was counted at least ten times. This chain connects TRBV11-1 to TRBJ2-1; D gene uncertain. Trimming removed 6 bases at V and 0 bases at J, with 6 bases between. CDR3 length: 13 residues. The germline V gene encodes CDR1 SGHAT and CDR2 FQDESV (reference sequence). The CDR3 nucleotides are TGTGCCAGCAGGGTGGACTCCTACAATGAGCAGTTCTTC. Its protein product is CASRVDSYNEQFF.

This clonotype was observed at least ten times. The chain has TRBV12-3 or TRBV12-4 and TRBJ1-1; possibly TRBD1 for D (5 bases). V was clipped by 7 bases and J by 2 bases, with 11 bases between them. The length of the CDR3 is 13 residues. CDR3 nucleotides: TGTGCCAGCAACCAGGGTCACAACACTGAAGCTTTCTTT. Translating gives CASNQGHNTEAFF.

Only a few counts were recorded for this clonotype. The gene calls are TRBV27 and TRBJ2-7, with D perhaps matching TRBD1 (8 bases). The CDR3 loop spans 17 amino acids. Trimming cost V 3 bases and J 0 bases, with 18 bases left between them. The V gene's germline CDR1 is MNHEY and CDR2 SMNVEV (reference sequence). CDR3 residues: CASSFQGAGVISYEQYF. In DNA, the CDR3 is TGTGCCAGCAGTTTTCAGGGGGCGGGAGTAATCTCCTACGAGCAGTACTTC.

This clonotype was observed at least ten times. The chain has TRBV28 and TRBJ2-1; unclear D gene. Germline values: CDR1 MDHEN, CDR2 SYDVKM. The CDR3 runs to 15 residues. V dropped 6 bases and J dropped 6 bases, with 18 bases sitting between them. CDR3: CASSPIGVKRNEQFF. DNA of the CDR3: TGTGCCAGCAGCCCCATCGGCGTCAAGCGCAATGAGCAGTTCTTC.